Detailed here is one T cell receptor (beta chain). Antigen unknown. The data originate from a study of post-analysis software for immune sequencing data. Across the study: Disease courses included relapsing-remitting, secondary progressive and progressive-relapsing multiple sclerosis. Study results and caveats: Same-batch preparations were strongly co-clustered by F measure. Controls' normalized Chao1 diversity significantly exceeded that of multiple sclerosis patients. When patients were compared with controls, a handful of TRBV segments were more frequent, TRBV5-6, TRBV5-1 and TRBV20-1 among them.

V was clipped by 1 base and J by 8 bases, with 8 bases between them. CDR1 is SGHDN and CDR2 is FVKESK in the germline V gene. The CDR3 has 12 amino acids. Tagging with unique molecular identifiers was a feature of the TCR beta cDNA libraries. When 1 to 10 million T cells were used, they gave roughly 500,000 cDNA molecules. TCRdb re-called the PCR reads with MiXCR, one entry per CDR3 protein. The sample includes over 700,000 distinct CDR3 sequences, roughly 27% of them seen just once. The sample taken for sequencing was blood. The chain is built from TRBV14 and TRBJ1-2; D is possibly TRBD1 (5 bases). The TCR was taken from a girl under 18 with multiple sclerosis. The CDR3 nucleotides read TGTGCCAGCAGCCAAGGAGGGGAGGGCTACACCTTC. The encoded protein is CASSQGGEGYTF.